This T cell receptor (beta chain) was identified in a study of blood T cell repertoires in COVID-19. In the study's own analysis: Estimation of nucleated cell counts relied on the amplification of reference gene primers. Data came from immunoSEQ multiplex PCR; TCRdb stores just in-frame clones and leaves some out. V, J and clone size were drawn from that table, and D and trimming were deduced from the DNA. Of roughly 260,000 clones in the sample, roughly 86% were seen once. Trimming pared 2 bases from V and 5 bases from J, leaving 9 bases between. Germline-derived CDR1 and CDR2 are SQVTM and ANQGSEA. CDR3 length: 12 residues.

The V call is TRBV29-1, the J call TRBJ1-1; possibly TRBD1 for D (5 bases). The receptor was isolated from a woman aged 25 to 39 with acute COVID-19. The sequenced sample was PBMCs or T cells enriched from blood (not recorded which). The CDR3 reads CSVEIRGTEAFF. CDR3 in DNA: TGCAGCGTTGAAATCCGGGGGACTGAAGCTTTCTTT.